These 5 T cell receptor beta chains were sequenced from one sample in a study of metastatic and nonmetastatic thyroid tumors. From the PCR reads, TCRdb re-called clones with MiXCR. The sample has tens of thousands of clones; roughly a fifth are singletons. Patients were all untreated before their thyroid surgery. The sequenced sample consisted of blood. These receptors were obtained from a female donor with papillary thyroid cancer or a benign thyroid nodule (not recorded which). Some clones in this sample may be carry-over from other donors' samples.

This clone was counted ten times or more. The rearrangement uses TRBV6-4 and TRBJ2-3, with a weak D call TRBD1 (7 bases). Germline V lookup: CDR1 MRHNA, CDR2 SNTAGT. The CDR3 loop spans 16 amino acids. V was clipped by 2 bases and J by 2 bases, with 14 bases between them. As DNA, the CDR3 is TGTGCCAGCAGTGACGGGGGGCAGGGGGACACAGATACGCAGTATTTT. Translated: CASSDGGQGDTDTQYF.

This clone was observed at least ten times. J is TRBJ2-1 and V is TRBV4-1; D might be TRBD2 (8 bases). The CDR3 covers 17 residues. Germline V gene sequence: CDR1 MGHRA, CDR2 YSYEKL. V gave up 2 bases and J gave up 6 bases, with 20 bases separating them. The CDR3, as DNA: TGCGCCAGCAGCCAAATCCTTAGCGGGACAGCTCCCAATGAGCAGTTCTTC. As protein: CASSQILSGTAPNEQFF.

This clone was detected ten times or more. This sequence joins TRBV5-1 and TRBJ1-6; D is unclear. The V end lost 5 bases, the J end lost 3 bases, and 12 bases lay between the germline ends. CDR3 length: 15 residues. Per germline, CDR1 SGHRS and CDR2 YFSETQ. In DNA, the CDR3 is TGCGCCAGCAGACCGGGAGAGCTCTATAATTCACCCCTCCACTTT. Translated: CASRPGELYNSPLHF.

This clone was seen many times. V is TRBV7-9 and J is TRBJ1-5; D unresolved. With 2 bases removed from V and 5 bases from J, the gap between germline ends came to 4 bases. Germline V gene data show CDR1 as SEHNR and CDR2 as FQNEAQ (reference sequence). This CDR3 region has 12 residues. The CDR3 DNA reads as TGTGCCAGCAGCTTAAACGATCAGCCCCAGCATTTT. Translated: CASSLNDQPQHF. The full variable domain, with the rest looked up from reference TRBV7-9 and TRBJ1-5, is DTGVSQNPRHKITKRGQNVTFRCDPISEHNRLYWYRQTLGQGPEFLTYFQNEAQLEKSRLLSDRFSAERPKGSFSTLEIQRTEQGDSAMYLCASSLNDQPQHFGDGTRLSIL.

This clone was seen many times. The chain employs TRBV5-8 and TRBJ1-2; unclear D gene. Looked up from germline, CDR1 is SGHTS and CDR2 is YDEGEE. The length of the CDR3 is 14 residues. Trimming took 6 bases from V and 2 from J, leaving 14 bases between them. CDR3 DNA sequence: TGTGCCAGCATCTCCATTGGCGGAAACTATGGCTACACCTTC. It codes for CASISIGGNYGYTF.